This T cell receptor beta chain is from a study of blood T cell repertoires in COVID-19. About the research overall: Donors in the United States, Italy and Spain gave samples during acute or convalescent COVID-19.

CDR1 is KGHSH, CDR2 LQKENI, per germline. Trimming cost V 0 bases and J 4 bases, with 12 bases left between them. The CDR3 runs to 15 residues. In the original analysis: How many nucleated cells were present was estimated from reference gene primer amplification. Clones were read by immunoSEQ multiplex PCR, and TCRdb kept only the in-frame ones, dropping some. V and J calls and clone size come straight from that table; D and trimming were deduced from the DNA. The repertoire holds about 210,000 clones, with around 90% as singletons. The chain joins TRBV18 to TRBJ1-2, with a weak D call TRBD1 (5 bases). This sequence was found in a young man with active or convalescent COVID-19. The sample taken for sequencing was peripheral blood. The CDR3 sequence is CASSPPWMTAYGYTF. DNA for the CDR3: TGTGCCAGCTCACCACCTTGGATGACAGCCTATGGCTACACCTTC.